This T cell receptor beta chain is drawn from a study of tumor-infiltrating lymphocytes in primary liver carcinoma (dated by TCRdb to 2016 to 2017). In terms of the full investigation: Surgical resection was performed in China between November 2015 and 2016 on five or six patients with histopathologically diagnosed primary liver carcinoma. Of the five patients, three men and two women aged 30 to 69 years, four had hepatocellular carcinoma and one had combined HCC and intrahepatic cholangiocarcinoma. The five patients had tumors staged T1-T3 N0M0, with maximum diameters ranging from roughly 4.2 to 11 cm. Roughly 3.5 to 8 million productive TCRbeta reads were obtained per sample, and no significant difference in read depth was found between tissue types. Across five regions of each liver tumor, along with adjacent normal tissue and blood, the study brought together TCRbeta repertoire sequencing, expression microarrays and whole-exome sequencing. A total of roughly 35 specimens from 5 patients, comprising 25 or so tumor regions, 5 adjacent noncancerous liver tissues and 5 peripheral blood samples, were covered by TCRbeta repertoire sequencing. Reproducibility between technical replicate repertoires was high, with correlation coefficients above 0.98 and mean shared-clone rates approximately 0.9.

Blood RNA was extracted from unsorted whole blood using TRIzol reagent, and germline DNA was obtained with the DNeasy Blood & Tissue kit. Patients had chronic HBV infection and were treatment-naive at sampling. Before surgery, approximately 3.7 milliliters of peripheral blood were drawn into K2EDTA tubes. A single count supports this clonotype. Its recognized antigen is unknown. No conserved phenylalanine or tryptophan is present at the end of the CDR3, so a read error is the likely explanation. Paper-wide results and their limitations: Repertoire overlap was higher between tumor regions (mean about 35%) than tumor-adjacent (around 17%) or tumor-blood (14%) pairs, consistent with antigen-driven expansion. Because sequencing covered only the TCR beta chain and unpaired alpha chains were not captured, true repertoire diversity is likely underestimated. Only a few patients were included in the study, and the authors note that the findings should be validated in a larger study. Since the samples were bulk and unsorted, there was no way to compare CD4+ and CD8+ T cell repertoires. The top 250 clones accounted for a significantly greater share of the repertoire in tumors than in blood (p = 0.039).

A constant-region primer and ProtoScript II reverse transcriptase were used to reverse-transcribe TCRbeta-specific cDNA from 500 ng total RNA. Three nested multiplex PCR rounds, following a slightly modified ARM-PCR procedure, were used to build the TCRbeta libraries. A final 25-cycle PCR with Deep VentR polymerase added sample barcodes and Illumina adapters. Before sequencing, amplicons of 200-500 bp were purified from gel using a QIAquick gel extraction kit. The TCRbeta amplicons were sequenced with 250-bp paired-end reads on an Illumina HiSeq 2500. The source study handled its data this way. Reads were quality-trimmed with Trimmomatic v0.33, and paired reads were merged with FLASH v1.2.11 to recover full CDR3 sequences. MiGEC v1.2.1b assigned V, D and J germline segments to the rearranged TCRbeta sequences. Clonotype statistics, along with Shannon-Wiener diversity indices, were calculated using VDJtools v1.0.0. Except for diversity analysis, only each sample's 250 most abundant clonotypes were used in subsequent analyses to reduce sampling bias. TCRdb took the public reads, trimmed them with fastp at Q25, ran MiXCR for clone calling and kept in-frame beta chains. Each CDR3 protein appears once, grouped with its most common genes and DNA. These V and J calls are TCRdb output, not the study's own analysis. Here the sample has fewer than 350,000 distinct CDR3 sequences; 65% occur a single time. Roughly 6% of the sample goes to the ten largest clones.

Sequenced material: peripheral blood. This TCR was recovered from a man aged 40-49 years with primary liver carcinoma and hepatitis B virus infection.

DNA sequence: TGTGCCAGCAGCCTACGGGGCGACTCGAACACTAATGCTTTCTCT. Its coded protein is CASSLRGDSNTNAFS. The V gene is TRBV11-3 and the J gene is TRBJ1-1, with TRBD1 perhaps the D gene, on 5 matching bases. CDR1 is given as SGHNT and CDR2 as YENEEA, both from the germline V gene. The CDR3 is 15 residues long, ends included. Only the CDR3 DNA is retained, 45 bases long and in frame from the first base. V is clipped by 5 bases and J by 11 bases, and the sequence between their germline boundaries is 24 bases long.